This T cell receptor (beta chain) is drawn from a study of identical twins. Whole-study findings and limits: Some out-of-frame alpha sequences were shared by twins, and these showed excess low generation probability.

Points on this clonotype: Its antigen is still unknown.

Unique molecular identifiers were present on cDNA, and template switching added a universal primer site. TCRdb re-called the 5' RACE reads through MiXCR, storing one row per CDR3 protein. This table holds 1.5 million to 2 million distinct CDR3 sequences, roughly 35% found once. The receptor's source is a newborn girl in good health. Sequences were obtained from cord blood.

This chain's CDR3 is CASSLGVTTSTDTQYF. The CDR3 DNA reads TGCGCCAGCAGCTTGGGGGTGACCACTAGCACAGATACGCAGTATTTT. The chain joins TRBV5-1 to TRBJ2-3; D remains unclear. V lost 0 bases and J lost 0, with 11 bases in between. The CDR3 extends over 16 amino acids. Per germline, CDR1 SGHRS and CDR2 YFSETQ.